The sequence of this T cell receptor (beta chain) was determined in a study of identical twins. The CDR3 has 14 amino acids. Germline-derived CDR1 and CDR2 are LGHDT and YNNKEL (reference sequence). The V end lost 0 bases, the J end lost 8 bases, and 13 bases lay between the germline ends. cDNA carried unique molecular identifiers, and a universal primer site was added by template switching. MiXCR, run by TCRdb on the 5' RACE reads, gives a single entry per CDR3 protein. The table shows some 1,700,000 distinct CDR3 sequences, with roughly a third occurring only once. Sequenced input: cord blood. The receptor was derived from a newborn girl in good health. The chain combines TRBV3-1 with TRBJ1-2; a possible D gene is TRBD1 (6 bases). In nucleotides, the CDR3 is TGTGCCAGCAGCCAAGACCAGGGGCTCGGAGGCTACACCTTC. Translating it yields CASSQDQGLGGYTF.